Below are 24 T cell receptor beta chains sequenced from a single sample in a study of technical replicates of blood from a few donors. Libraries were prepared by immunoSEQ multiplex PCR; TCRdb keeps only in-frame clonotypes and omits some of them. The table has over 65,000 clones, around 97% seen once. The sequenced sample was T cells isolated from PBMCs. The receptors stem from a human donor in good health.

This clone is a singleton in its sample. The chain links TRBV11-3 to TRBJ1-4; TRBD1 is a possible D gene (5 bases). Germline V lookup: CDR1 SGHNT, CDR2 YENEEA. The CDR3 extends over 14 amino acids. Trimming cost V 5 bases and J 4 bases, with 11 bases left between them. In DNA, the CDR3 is TGTGCCAGCAGCCTCGGGGGGGATAATGAAAAACTGTTTTTT. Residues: CASSLGGDNEKLFF.

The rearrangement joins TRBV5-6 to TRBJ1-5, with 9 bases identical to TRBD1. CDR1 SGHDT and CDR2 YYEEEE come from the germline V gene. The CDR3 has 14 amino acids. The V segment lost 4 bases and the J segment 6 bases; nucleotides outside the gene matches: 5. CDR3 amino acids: CASSADRGSQPQHF. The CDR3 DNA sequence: TGTGCCAGCAGCGCGGACAGGGGTAGTCAGCCCCAGCATTTT. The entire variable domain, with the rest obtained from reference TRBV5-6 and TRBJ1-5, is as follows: DAGVTQSPTHLIKTRGQQVTLRCSPKSGHDTVSWYQQALGQGPQFIFQYYEEEERQRGNFPDRFSGHQFPNYSSELNVNALLLGDSALYLCASSADRGSQPQHFGDGTRLSIL.

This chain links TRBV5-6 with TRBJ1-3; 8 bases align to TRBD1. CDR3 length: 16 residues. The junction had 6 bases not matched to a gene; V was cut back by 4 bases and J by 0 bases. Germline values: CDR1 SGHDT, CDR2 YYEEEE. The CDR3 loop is CASSPRTGLSGNTIYF. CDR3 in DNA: TGTGCCAGCAGCCCTCGGACAGGGCTCTCTGGAAACACCATATATTTT.

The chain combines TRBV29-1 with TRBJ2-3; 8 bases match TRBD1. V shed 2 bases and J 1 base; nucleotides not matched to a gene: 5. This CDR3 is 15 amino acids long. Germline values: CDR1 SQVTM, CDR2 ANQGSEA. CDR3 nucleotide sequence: TGCAGCGTTGAACAGGGGGCTCACGGCACAGATACGCAGTATTTT. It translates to CSVEQGAHGTDTQYF.

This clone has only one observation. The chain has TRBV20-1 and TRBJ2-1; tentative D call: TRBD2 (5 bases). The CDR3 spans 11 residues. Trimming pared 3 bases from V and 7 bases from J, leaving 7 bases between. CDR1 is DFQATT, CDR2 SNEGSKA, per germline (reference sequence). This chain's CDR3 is CSASRGNEQFF. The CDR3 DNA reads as TGCAGTGCTAGTCGGGGAAATGAGCAGTTCTTC.

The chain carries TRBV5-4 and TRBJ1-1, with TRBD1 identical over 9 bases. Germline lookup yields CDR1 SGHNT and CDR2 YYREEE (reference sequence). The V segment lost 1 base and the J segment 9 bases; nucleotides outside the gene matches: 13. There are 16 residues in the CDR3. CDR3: CASSLTGGASGTKAFF. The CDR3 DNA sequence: TGTGCCAGCAGCTTGACAGGGGGCGCAAGCGGAACTAAAGCTTTCTTT.

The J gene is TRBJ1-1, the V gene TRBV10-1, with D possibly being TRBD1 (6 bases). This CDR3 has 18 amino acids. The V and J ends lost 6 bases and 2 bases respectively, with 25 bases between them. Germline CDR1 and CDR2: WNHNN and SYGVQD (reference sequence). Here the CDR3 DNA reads TGCGCCAGCAGCAAGAGGGGGGGGCGACGACTTCGAAACACTGAAGCTTTCTTT. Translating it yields CASSKRGGRRLRNTEAFF.

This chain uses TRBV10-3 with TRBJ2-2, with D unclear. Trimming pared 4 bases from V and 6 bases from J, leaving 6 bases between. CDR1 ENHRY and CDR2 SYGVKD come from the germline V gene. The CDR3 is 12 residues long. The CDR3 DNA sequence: TGTGCCATCAGTGTACGGGCCGGGGAGCTGTTTTTT. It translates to CAISVRAGELFF.

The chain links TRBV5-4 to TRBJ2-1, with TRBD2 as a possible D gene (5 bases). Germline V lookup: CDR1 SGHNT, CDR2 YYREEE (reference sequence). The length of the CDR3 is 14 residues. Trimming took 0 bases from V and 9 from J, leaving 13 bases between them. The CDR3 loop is CASSLGASKTEQFF. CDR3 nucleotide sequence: TGTGCCAGCAGCTTGGGGGCTAGCAAGACTGAGCAGTTCTTC.

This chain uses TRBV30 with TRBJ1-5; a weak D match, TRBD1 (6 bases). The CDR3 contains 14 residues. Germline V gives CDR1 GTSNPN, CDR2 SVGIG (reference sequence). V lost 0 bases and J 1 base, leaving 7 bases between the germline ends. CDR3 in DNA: TGTGCCTGGAGTGTAGGACAGAGCAATCAGCCCCAGCATTTT. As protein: CAWSVGQSNQPQHF.

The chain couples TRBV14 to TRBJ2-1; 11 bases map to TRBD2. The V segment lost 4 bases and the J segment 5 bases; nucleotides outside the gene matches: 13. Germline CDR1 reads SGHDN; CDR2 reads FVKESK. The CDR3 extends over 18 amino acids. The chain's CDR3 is CASSPGLAVTYLDNEQFF. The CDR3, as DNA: TGTGCCAGCAGCCCGGGACTAGCGGTTACTTATTTGGACAATGAGCAGTTCTTC.

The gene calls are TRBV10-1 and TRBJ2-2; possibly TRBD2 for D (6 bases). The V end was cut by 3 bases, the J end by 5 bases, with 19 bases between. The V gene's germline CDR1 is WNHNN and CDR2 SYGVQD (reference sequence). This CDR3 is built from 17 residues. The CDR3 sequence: CASSEKLAQGGTGELFF. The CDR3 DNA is TGCGCCAGCAGTGAAAAACTAGCTCAAGGAGGAACCGGGGAGCTGTTTTTT.

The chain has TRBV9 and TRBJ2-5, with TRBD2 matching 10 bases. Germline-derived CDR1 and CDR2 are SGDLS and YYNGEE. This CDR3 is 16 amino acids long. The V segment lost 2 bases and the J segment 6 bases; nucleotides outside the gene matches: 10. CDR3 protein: CASSVAPSGSGKTQYF. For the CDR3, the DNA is TGTGCCAGCAGCGTGGCCCCTAGCGGGAGTGGAAAGACCCAGTACTTC.

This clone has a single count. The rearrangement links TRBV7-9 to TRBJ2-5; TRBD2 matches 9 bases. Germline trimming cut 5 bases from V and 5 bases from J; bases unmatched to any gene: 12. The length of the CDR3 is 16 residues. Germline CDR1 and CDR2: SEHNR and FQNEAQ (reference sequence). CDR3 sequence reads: CASSPELAGWSETQYF. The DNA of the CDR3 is TGTGCCAGCAGCCCGGAACTAGCGGGCTGGTCTGAGACCCAGTACTTC.

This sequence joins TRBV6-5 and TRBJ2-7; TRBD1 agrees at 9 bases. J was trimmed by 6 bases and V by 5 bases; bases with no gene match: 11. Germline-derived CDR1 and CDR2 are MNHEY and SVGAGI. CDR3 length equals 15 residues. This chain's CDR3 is CASSLGDRAFAEQYF. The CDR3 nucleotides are TGTGCCAGCAGTCTTGGGGACAGGGCTTTTGCCGAGCAGTACTTC.

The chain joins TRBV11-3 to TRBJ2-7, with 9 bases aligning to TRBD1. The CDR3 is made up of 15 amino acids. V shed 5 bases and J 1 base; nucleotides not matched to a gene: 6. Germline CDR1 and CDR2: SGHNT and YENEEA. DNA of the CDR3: TGTGCCAGCAGCGACCACGGGACAGGGTCCTACGAGCAGTACTTC. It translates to CASSDHGTGSYEQYF.

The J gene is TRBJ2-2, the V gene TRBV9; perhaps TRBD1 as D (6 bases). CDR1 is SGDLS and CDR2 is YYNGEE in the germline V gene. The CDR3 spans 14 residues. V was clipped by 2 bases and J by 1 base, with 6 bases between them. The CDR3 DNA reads TGTGCCAGCAGCGTGACAGGGAACACCGGGGAGCTGTTTTTT. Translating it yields CASSVTGNTGELFF.

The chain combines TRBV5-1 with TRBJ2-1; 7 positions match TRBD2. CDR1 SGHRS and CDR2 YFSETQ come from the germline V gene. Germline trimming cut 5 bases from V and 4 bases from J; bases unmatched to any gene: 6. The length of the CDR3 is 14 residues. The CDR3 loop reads CASSSGREYNEQFF. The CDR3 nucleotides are TGCGCCAGCAGTAGCGGGCGAGAGTACAATGAGCAGTTCTTC.

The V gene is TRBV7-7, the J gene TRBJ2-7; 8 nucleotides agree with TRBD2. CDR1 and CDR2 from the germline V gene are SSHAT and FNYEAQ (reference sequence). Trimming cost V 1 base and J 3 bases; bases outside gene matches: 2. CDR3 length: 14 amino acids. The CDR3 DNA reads TGTGCCAGCAGCTTAGGTAGCGGGAACTACGAGCAGTACTTC. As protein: CASSLGSGNYEQYF.

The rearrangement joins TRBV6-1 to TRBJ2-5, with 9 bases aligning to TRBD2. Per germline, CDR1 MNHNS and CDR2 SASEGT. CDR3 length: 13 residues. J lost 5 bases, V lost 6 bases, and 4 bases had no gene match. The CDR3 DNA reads TGTGCCAGCAGGCGGACTAGCGAGGAGACCCAGTACTTC. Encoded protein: CASRRTSEETQYF.

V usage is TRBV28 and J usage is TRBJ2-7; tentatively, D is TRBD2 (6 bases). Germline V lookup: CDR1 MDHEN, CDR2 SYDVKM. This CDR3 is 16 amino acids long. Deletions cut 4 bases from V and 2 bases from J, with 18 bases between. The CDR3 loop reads CASSSPAAGQAYEQYF. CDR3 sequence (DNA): TGTGCCAGCAGTTCCCCCGCTGCGGGGCAGGCCTACGAGCAGTACTTC.

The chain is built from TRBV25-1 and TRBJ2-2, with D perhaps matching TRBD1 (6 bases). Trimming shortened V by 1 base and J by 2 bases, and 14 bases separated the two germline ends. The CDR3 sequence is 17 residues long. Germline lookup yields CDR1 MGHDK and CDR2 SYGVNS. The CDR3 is CASSEFRAGDNTGELFF. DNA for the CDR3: TGTGCCAGCAGTGAATTTAGGGCAGGGGACAACACCGGGGAGCTGTTTTTT.

CDR3 DNA sequence: TGTGCCAGCAGCTCCCCGACAGGGGGTGAAAAACTGTTTTTT. Protein: CASSSPTGGEKLFF. The rearrangement joins TRBV25-1 to TRBJ1-4; TRBD1 matches at 9 bases. V gave up 6 bases and J gave up 7 bases; unmatched junction bases: 6. Germline CDR1 is MGHDK and CDR2 is SYGVNS. The CDR3 totals 14 residues.

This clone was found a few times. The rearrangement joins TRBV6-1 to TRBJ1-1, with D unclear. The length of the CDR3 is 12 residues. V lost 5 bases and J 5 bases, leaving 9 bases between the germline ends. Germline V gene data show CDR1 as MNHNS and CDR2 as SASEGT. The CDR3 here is CASSLRVTEAFF. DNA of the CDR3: TGTGCCAGCAGTCTGCGGGTGACTGAAGCTTTCTTT.